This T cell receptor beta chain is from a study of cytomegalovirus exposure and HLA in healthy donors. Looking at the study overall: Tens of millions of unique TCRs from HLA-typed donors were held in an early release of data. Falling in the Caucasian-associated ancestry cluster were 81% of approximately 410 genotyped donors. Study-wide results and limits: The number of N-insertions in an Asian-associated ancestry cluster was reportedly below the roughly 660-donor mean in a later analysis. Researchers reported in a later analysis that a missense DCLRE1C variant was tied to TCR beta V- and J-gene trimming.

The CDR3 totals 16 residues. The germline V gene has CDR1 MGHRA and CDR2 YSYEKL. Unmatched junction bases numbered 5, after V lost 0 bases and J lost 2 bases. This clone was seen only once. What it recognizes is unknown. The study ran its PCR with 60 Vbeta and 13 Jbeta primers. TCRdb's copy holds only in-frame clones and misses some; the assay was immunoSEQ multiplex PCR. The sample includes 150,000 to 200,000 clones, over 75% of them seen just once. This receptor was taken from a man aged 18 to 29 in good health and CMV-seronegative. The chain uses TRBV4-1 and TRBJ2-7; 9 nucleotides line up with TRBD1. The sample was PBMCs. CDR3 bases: TGCGCCAGCAGCCAAGACCTACAGGGGGCAACCTACGAGCAGTACTTC. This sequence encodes CASSQDLQGATYEQYF.